The source of this T cell receptor beta chain is a study of blood T cell repertoires in COVID-19. About the research overall: Donors in the United States, Italy and Spain gave samples during acute or convalescent COVID-19.

The length of the CDR3 is 15 residues. In germline, CDR1 is SGHAT, CDR2 FQNNGV. Trimming cost V 3 bases and J 2 bases, with 11 bases left between them. Clones were read by immunoSEQ multiplex PCR, and TCRdb kept only the in-frame ones, dropping some. This sample has under 150,000 clones; 75% to 90% occur once, and the top ten carry 10% to 15%. V gene TRBV11-2 combines with J gene TRBJ2-1; D remains unclear. This clonotype was sampled from a human donor in a cohort sampled during active COVID-19. Sequenced material: peripheral blood. The CDR3, as DNA: TGTGCCAGCAGCTTTACAGCACCCGCCTACAATGAGCAGTTCTTC. It is translated as CASSFTAPAYNEQFF.